Each of the 27 T cell receptor beta chains below was sequenced from the same sample in a study of breast tumors, draining lymph nodes, adjacent tissues. TCRdb reprocessed the multiplex PCR reads via MiXCR and lists one record per CDR3 protein. The data hold roughly 220,000 distinct CDR3 sequences, with roughly a third observed a single time. The lymph nodes were axillary draining lymph nodes from breast cancer patients. Sequenced sample: axillary lymph node tissue. These TCRs come from a female donor with breast cancer. Some clones in this sample may be carry-over from other donors' samples.

The gene calls are TRBV11-2 and TRBJ1-2, with no clear D. The V gene lost 1 base and the J gene lost 4 bases, with 13 bases spanning the gap. The CDR3 has 15 amino acids. The germline CDR1 and CDR2 sequences are SGHAT and FQNNGV. In DNA form, the CDR3 reads TGTGCCAGCAGCTTAGGTCCGACACCGCCCTATGGCTACACCTTC. Encoded protein: CASSLGPTPPYGYTF.

This clonotype has at least ten counts. The chain combines TRBV7-9 with TRBJ1-6, with D perhaps matching TRBD1 (5 bases). Germline V lookup: CDR1 SEHNR, CDR2 FQNEAQ (reference sequence). Trimming took 4 bases from V and 7 from J, leaving 17 bases between them. This CDR3 contains 16 residues. The DNA for the CDR3 is TGTGCCAGCAGCTCCTGGTCGGCAGGGCGGAATTCACCCCTCCACTTT. Translating it yields CASSSWSAGRNSPLHF.

This clonotype was seen ten or more times. The V and J genes are TRBV7-8 and TRBJ2-5, with 13 bases identical to TRBD2. This CDR3 region has 16 residues. After removal of 4 bases from V and 5 bases from J, the junction contained 7 bases not matched to a gene. The germline V gene has CDR1 SGHVS and CDR2 FQNEAQ. CDR3 region: CASSSRTSGGSETQYF. The CDR3 nucleotides are TGTGCCAGCAGCTCCCGGACTAGCGGGGGATCGGAGACCCAGTACTTC.

The chain uses TRBV19 and TRBJ2-7; 9 positions agree with TRBD1. There are 14 residues in the CDR3. Germline CDR1 reads LNHDA; CDR2 reads SQIVND (reference sequence). The V segment lost 6 bases and the J segment 6 bases; nucleotides outside the gene matches: 9. The CDR3 DNA reads TGTGCCAGTAGAGAGACCGGGACAGGGACCGAGCAGTACTTC. It is translated as CASRETGTGTEQYF. The full variable domain, with the rest looked up from reference TRBV19 and TRBJ2-7, is DGGITQSPKYLFRKEGQNVTLSCEQNLNHDAMYWYRQDPGQGLRLIYYSQIVNDFQKGDIAEGYSVSREKKESFPLTVTSAQKNPTAFYLCASRETGTGTEQYFGPGTRLTVT.

This clonotype was found many times. The rearrangement joins TRBV6-6 to TRBJ1-3; 8 bases fit TRBD1. CDR1 MNHNY and CDR2 SVGAGI come from the germline V gene (reference sequence). Trimming removed 6 bases from V and 0 bases from J; junction bases left unmatched: 7. CDR3 length equals 16 residues. The CDR3: CASRMDRVISGNTIYF. DNA of the CDR3: TGTGCCAGCAGAATGGACAGGGTCATCTCTGGAAACACCATATATTTT.

This clonotype showed up just once. This rearrangement joins TRBV20-1 to TRBJ2-1, with 13 bases lining up with TRBD2. The V gene end was trimmed by 6 bases and the J gene end by 5 bases; junction bases not matched to a gene: 4. The CDR3 runs to 14 residues. Germline V CDR1 and CDR2: DFQATT, SNEGSKA (reference sequence). CDR3 nucleotide sequence: TGCAGTGCCGGGACTAGCGGGATAAACAATGAGCAGTTCTTC. It codes for CSAGTSGINNEQFF.

In its sample, this clonotype ranks as medium-sized (0.01 to 0.1%). This rearrangement joins TRBV7-3 to TRBJ2-7, with TRBD1 identical over 10 bases. The CDR3 is 14 residues long. Per the germline V gene, CDR1 is SGHTA and CDR2 is FQGTGA. J was trimmed by 6 bases and V by 6 bases; bases with no gene match: 8. CDR3 in amino acids: CASSTTGGLGEQYF. The CDR3 nucleotides read TGTGCCAGCAGTACGACAGGGGGCTTGGGCGAGCAGTACTTC. Using reference TRBV7-3 and TRBJ2-7 for the parts outside the CDR3, the full variable domain is GAGVSQTPSNKVTEKGKYVELRCDPISGHTALYWYRQSLGQGPEFLIYFQGTGAADDSGLPNDRFFAVRPEGSVSTLKIQRTERGDSAVYLCASSTTGGLGEQYFGPGTRLTVT.

This clonotype showed up many times. The V call is TRBV19, the J call TRBJ2-2; 11 nucleotides line up with TRBD1. V lost 5 bases, J lost 6 bases, and 5 bases stayed unmatched. This CDR3 region has 15 residues. Germline V CDR1 and CDR2: LNHDA, SQIVND (reference sequence). CDR3 residues: CASSGGQGVSGELFF. The CDR3 nucleotides are TGTGCCAGTAGTGGGGGACAGGGGGTATCCGGGGAGCTGTTTTTT. Variable domain in full (rest from reference TRBV19 and TRBJ2-2): DGGITQSPKYLFRKEGQNVTLSCEQNLNHDAMYWYRQDPGQGLRLIYYSQIVNDFQKGDIAEGYSVSREKKESFPLTVTSAQKNPTAFYLCASSGGQGVSGELFFGEGSRLTVL.

For this clonotype: Because it lacks the conserved phenylalanine or tryptophan at the end, this CDR3 is likely a read error. The DNA is omitted, as the CDR3 cannot be located on it reliably, and the CDR3 follows TCRdb's listing. The V call is TRBV18, the J call TRBJ2-7; TRBD1 is the table's D call and was not checked against the DNA. The CDR3 comprises 12 residues, both ends counted. Germline V CDR1 and CDR2: KGHSH, LQKENI. This CDR3 is CASSEDSYEKYL.

This clonotype was counted at least ten times. V gene TRBV10-2 combines with J gene TRBJ1-5, with D maybe TRBD1 (5 bases). This CDR3 has 15 amino acids. Germline assignment: CDR1 WSHSY and CDR2 SAAADI. V was shortened by 0 bases and J by 7 bases, with 13 bases between the two germline ends. Here the CDR3 reads CASSESGGSFQPQHF. CDR3 DNA: TGCGCCAGCAGTGAGTCGGGGGGGAGTTTCCAGCCCCAGCATTTT.

The count of this clonotype is one. The genes are TRBV20-1 and TRBJ2-3; TRBD2 matches at 8 bases. Germline V lookup: CDR1 DFQATT, CDR2 SNEGSKA (reference sequence). The CDR3 runs to 15 residues. J gave up 0 bases and V 6 bases, and 8 bases lay outside the gene matches. The CDR3 DNA reads as TGCAGTGCATCGGGGGGGGGCCTTAGCACAGATACGCAGTATTTT. Protein sequence: CSASGGGLSTDTQYF.

The V and J genes are TRBV20-1 and TRBJ2-3; 7 bases align to TRBD2. Trimming removed 5 bases from V and 6 bases from J; junction bases left unmatched: 5. Germline assignment: CDR1 DFQATT and CDR2 SNEGSKA (reference sequence). This CDR3 region has 12 residues. The CDR3, as DNA: TGCAGTGCTCGCGGGGGATTGGATACGCAGTATTTT. It translates to CSARGGLDTQYF.

The rearrangement links TRBV27 to TRBJ2-7; D is possibly TRBD1 (6 bases). The CDR3 sequence is 16 residues long. From germline, CDR1 is MNHEY and CDR2 SMNVEV (reference sequence). Trimming stripped 4 bases from V and 1 base from J, with 17 bases between. The CDR3, as DNA: TGTGCCAGCAGTTCCTCAACAGGGTATATTTCCTACGAGCAGTACTTC. Encoded protein: CASSSSTGYISYEQYF.

This clonotype occurred many times. One end of the junction is discordant with germline, which a read error may explain. The chain carries TRBV7-3 and TRBJ2-1; TRBD1 matches 11 bases. The CDR3 sequence is 16 residues long. CDR1 SGHTA and CDR2 FQGTGA come from the germline V gene. CDR3 protein: CASSSGQGVSHNEQFF. The CDR3, as DNA: TGTGCCAGCAGCTCGGGACAGGGGGTCTCCCACAATGAGCAGTTCTTC.

This clonotype was recorded once. V usage is TRBV10-1 and J usage is TRBJ1-6; D not certain. V was cut by 6 bases and J by 9 bases, with 21 bases left in between. This CDR3 is 16 amino acids long. Germline assignment: CDR1 WNHNN and CDR2 SYGVQD (reference sequence). This chain's CDR3 is CASRDADRYVGSPLHF. The CDR3 DNA reads as TGCGCCAGCAGAGATGCCGACCGTTATGTAGGTTCACCCCTCCACTTT.

There are many counts of this clonotype. The genes are TRBV19 and TRBJ2-7, with TRBD2 as a possible D gene (6 bases). In germline, CDR1 is LNHDA, CDR2 SQIVND (reference sequence). The CDR3 has 12 residues. V was shortened by 4 bases and J by 12 bases, with 16 bases between the two germline ends. This CDR3 is CASSTHAGYWYF. The CDR3 DNA reads TGTGCCAGTAGTACCCATGCGGGATATTGGTACTTC.

The genes are TRBV10-2 and TRBJ2-1, with a weak D call TRBD1 (5 bases). The ends were cut back, 3 bases at V and 10 bases at J, with 16 bases in the middle. This CDR3 has 14 residues. The V gene's germline CDR1 is WSHSY and CDR2 SAAADI. The CDR3 spells CASSDGSTGGEQFF. For the CDR3, the DNA is TGCGCCAGCAGTGATGGCTCTACAGGCGGAGAGCAGTTCTTC.

This clonotype was observed a few times. Being one base from a much bigger clone, this may be a read error. Since no conserved phenylalanine or tryptophan closes the CDR3, a read error is the likely cause. The CDR3 nucleotides read TGTGCCAGCAGCGTAGAGGCTAGGGGGGCCCAGTACTCC. This translates into CASSVEARGAQYS. The rearrangement joins TRBV9 to TRBJ2-5; D could derive from TRBD1 or TRBD2 (6 bases each). The germline V and J ends were trimmed by 0 bases and 9 bases, with 12 bases remaining between them. CDR1 is SGDLS and CDR2 is YYNGEE in the germline V gene. The CDR3 extends over 13 amino acids.

The V call is TRBV10-2, the J call TRBJ2-7, with 13 bases lining up with TRBD2. Unmatched junction bases numbered 6, after V lost 2 bases and J lost 2 bases. Per the germline V gene, CDR1 is WSHSY and CDR2 is SAAADI. The CDR3 has 17 residues. The CDR3: CASSELGTSGMTYEQYF. CDR3 nucleotide sequence: TGCGCCAGCAGTGAGCTTGGGACTAGCGGGATGACCTACGAGCAGTACTTC.

In regard to this clonotype: Its ends do not fully match the called genes, so a read error is possible. The J gene is TRBJ2-3, the V gene TRBV6-6; 8 nucleotides align to TRBD2. This CDR3 spans 16 amino acids. Germline-derived CDR1 and CDR2 are MNHNY and SVGAGI (reference sequence). CDR3 DNA: TGTGCCAGCAGTCACTCCCTCGGGGGGGCCTCGGATACGCAGTATTTT. This encodes CASSHSLGGASDTQYF.

About this clonotype itself: A much larger clone differs from this one at a single base, so this may be a read error. This chain connects TRBV6-1 to TRBJ2-3; D unresolved. Germline assignment: CDR1 MNHNS and CDR2 SASEGT. The CDR3 spans 14 residues. V was pared by 5 bases and J by 1 base, with 10 bases between. The DNA for the CDR3 is TGTGCCAGCAGTCCTGCTGGCGGCACAGATACGCAGTATTTT. Its protein product is CASSPAGGTDTQYF.

At least ten counts were recorded for this clonotype. The rearrangement joins TRBV6-6 to TRBJ1-2; TRBD1 is a possible D gene (5 bases). From germline, CDR1 is MNHNY and CDR2 SVGAGI (reference sequence). CDR3 length equals 11 residues. V lost 5 bases and J lost 8, with 9 bases in between. The CDR3 loop is CASSRGYGYTF. In nucleotides, the CDR3 is TGTGCCAGCAGTAGGGGCTACGGCTACACCTTC.

The chain employs TRBV9 and TRBJ1-3, with TRBD1 identical over 7 bases. The germline CDR1 and CDR2 sequences are SGDLS and YYNGEE. This CDR3 has 15 residues. Trimming cost V 0 bases and J 4 bases; bases outside gene matches: 4. In DNA form, the CDR3 reads TGTGCCAGCAGCGTAGAGACAGGGAGAGGAAACACCATATATTTT. This encodes CASSVETGRGNTIYF.

Sample share makes this clonotype medium-sized. The rearrangement links TRBV25-1 to TRBJ1-5; TRBD1 aligns across 7 bases. The CDR3 contains 15 residues. V dropped 6 bases and J dropped 4; count of bases not matched to a gene: 9. The germline gives CDR1 MGHDK, CDR2 SYGVNS. CDR3: CASSQPGGRNQPQHF. The CDR3 DNA reads as TGTGCCAGCAGCCAACCAGGGGGGAGAAATCAGCCCCAGCATTTT.

This clonotype was counted ten times or more. The CDR3 DNA is TGTGCCAGCAGTGTGACGGGACAGGGGGATACCGAGCAGTACTTC. Protein: CASSVTGQGDTEQYF. The rearrangement uses TRBV2 and TRBJ2-7, with 11 bases fitting TRBD1. Germline lookup yields CDR1 SNHLY and CDR2 FYNNEI. The CDR3 length is 15 residues. The ends lost 4 bases at V and 6 bases at J; junction bases unmatched: 8. The full variable domain, in which reference TRBV2 and TRBJ2-7 provide the parts outside the CDR3, is EPEVTQTPSHQVTQMGQEVILRCVPISNHLYFYWYRQILGQKVEFLVSFYNNEISEKSEIFDDQFSVERPDGSNFTLKIRSTKLEDSAMYFCASSVTGQGDTEQYFGPGTRLTVT.

This clonotype has a count of ten or more. The chain combines TRBV6-1 with TRBJ2-3; D might be TRBD1 (5 bases). CDR1 and CDR2 from the germline V gene are MNHNS and SASEGT. The CDR3 covers 12 residues. Trimming took off 6 bases at V and 6 bases at J, with 10 bases between the two ends. The CDR3 nucleotides read TGTGCCAGCAGCGCAGGGTTGGATACGCAGTATTTT. Amino acids: CASSAGLDTQYF.

Ten or more counts support this clonotype. This rearrangement joins TRBV20-1 to TRBJ2-5, with 7 bases fitting TRBD1. With 5 bases clipped from V and 2 bases from J, the junction kept 5 bases outside the gene matches. The CDR3 length is 13 residues. CDR1 is DFQATT and CDR2 is SNEGSKA in the germline V gene (reference sequence). The CDR3 region is CSAEGQRQETQYF. The DNA for the CDR3 is TGCAGTGCTGAGGGACAGCGACAAGAGACCCAGTACTTC.